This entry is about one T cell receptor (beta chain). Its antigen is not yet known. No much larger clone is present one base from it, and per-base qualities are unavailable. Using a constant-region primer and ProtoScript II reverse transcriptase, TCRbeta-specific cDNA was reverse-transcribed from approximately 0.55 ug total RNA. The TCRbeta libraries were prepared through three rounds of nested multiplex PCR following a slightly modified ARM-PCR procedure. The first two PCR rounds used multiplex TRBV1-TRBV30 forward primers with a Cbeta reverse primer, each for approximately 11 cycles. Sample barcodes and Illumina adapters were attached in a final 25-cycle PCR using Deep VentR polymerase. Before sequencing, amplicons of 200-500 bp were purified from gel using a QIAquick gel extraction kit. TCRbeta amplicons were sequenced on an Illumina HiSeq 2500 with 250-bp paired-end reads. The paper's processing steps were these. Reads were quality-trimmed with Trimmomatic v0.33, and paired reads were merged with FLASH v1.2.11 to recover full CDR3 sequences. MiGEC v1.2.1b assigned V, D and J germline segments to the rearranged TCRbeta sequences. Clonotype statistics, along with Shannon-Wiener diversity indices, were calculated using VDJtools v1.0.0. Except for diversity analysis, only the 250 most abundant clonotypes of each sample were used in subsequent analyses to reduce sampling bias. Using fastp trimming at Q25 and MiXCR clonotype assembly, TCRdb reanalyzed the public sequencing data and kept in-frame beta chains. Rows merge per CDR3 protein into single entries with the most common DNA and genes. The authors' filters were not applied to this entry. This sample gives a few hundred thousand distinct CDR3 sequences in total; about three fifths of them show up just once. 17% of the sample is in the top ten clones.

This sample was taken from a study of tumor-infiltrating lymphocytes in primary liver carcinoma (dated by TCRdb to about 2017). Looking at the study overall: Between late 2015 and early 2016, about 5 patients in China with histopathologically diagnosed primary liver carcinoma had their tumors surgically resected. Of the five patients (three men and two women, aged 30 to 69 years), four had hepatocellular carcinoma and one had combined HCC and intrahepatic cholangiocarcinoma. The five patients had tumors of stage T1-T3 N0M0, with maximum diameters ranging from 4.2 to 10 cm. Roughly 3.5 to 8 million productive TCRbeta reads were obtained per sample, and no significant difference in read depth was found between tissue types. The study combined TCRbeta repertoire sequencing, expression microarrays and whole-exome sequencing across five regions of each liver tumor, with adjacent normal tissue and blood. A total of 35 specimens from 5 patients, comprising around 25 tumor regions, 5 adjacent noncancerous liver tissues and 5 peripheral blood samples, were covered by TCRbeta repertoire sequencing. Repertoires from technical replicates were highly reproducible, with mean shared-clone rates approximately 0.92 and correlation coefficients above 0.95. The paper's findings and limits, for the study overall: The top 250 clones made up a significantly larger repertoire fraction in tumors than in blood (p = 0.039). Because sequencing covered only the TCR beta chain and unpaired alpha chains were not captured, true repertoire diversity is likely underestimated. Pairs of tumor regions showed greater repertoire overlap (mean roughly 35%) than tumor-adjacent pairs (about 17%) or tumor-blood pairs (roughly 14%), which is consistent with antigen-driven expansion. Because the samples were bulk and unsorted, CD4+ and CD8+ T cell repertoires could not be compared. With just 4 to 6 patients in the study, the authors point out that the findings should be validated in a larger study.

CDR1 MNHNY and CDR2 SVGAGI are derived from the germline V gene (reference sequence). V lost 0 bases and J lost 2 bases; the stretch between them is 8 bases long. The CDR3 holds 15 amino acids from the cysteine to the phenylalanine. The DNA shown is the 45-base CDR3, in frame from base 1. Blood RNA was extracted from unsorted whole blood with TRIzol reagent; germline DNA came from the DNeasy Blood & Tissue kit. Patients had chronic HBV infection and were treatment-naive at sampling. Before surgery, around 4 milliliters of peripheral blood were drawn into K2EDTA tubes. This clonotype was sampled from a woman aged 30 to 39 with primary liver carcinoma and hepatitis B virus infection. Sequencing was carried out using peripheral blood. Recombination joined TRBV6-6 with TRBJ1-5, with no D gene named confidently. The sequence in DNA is TGTGCCAGCAGTTACTCGATGGTGGGCAATCAGCCCCAGCATTTT. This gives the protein CASSYSMVGNQPQHF.